This TCR beta chain was profiled in a study of blood T cell repertoires in COVID-19 (dated by TCRdb to the early 2020s). The study in broad terms: Collaborator samples came from the United States, Italy and Spain and covered acute and convalescent phases of COVID-19. Deeply sampled blood TCRbeta repertoires from subjects exposed to, actively infected with, or recovered from COVID-19 were included in the dataset. A de-identified subject ID, COVID-19 status, age in years and sex were almost always included in the sample metadata. Where HLA class I and class II types were available, the types were taken from metadata supplied by the sample provider, not from assay-based typing. The prospective study material was composed of cDNA or gDNA derived from T cells, B-cell-depleted T cells, or PBMCs. The repertoires were released in a freely available public database meant as a resource for research on the immune response to SARS-CoV-2. The samples were drawn from the first 160 participants of the ongoing ImmuneRACE study and from 1,200 or so subjects provided by 6 global collaborators. Summary of the overall study and its limitations: Clinical and demographic metadata were provided uncurated, with the amount varying by source and participant.

From the germline V gene (reference sequence), CDR1 is SEHNR and CDR2 is FQNEAQ. Germline trimming: 4 bases from V, 0 bases from J; junction bases outside gene matches: 6. Spanning cysteine to phenylalanine, the CDR3 consists of 18 amino acids. The retained sequence is limited to the CDR3, 54 bases, with the frame set at the first base. The immunoSEQ Assay, a bias-controlled multiplex PCR, was used to amplify TCRbeta CDR3 regions from genomic DNA. In the authors' own workflow: Within the assay, amplification of reference gene primers was used to estimate how many nucleated cells each sample contained. To quantify the absolute abundance of each unique TCRbeta CDR3 rearrangement, sequence reads were collapsed and filtered. For each sample, productive Simpson clonality was calculated as the square root of Simpson's diversity index across productive rearrangements. As stored in TCRdb, this immuneACCESS dataset retains in-frame rearrangements with V and J assigned. A fraction of the clones does not appear; measured against another copy, unresolved V genes explain less than half of the discrepancy, and the remainder lacks a known reason. Clone size and the V and J calls come from that table; the DNA yielded D and trimming. The sample contains some 170,000 clones, approximately 82% of them found a single time. The ten largest make up around 15% of the sample.

Enrolling through a virtual design, the prospective study's participants ranged in age from about 18 to 100 years and lived across about two dozen United States geographic areas. In the prospective study, cohorts were assigned on the basis of participant-reported clinical history obtained from a screening survey and a study questionnaire. Recovered participants in ImmuneRACE Cohort 3 were defined by two consecutive negative NP/OP PCR tests, clearance by a healthcare professional, or resolution of symptoms. In the prospective study, whole blood, serum and a nasopharyngeal or oropharyngeal swab were collected from each participant by mobile phlebotomists. Additional blood draws and questionnaires over an approximately two-month period could optionally be provided by prospective study participants. Before DNA extraction, prospective study blood samples were shipped either frozen or at room temperature.

To note about this clone: The clone's antigen remains unknown. Within one base of it there is no much larger clone, and no base qualities were kept.

This receptor was obtained from a man aged 50 to 59 who had recovered from COVID-19. This chain joins TRBV7-9 to TRBJ2-5; TRBD2 matches 15 bases in the middle. Sequenced: PBMCs or T cells enriched from blood (not recorded which). The DNA reads as follows: TGTGCCAGCAGCTCCCCGGGACTAGCGGGGGGCCACCAAGAGACCCAGTACTTC. Its translation is CASSSPGLAGGHQETQYF.